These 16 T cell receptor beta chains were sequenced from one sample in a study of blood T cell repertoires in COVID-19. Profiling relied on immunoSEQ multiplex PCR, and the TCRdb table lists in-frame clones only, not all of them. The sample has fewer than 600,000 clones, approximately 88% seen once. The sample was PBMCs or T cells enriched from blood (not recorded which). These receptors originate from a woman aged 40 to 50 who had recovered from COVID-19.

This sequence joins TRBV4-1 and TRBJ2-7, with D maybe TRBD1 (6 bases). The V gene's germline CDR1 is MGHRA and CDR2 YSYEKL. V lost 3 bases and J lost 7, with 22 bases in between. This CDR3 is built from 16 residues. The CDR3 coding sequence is TGCGCCAGCAGCCAGGGGGTAGGGACACTGGCGCGGGAGCAGTACTTC. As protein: CASSQGVGTLAREQYF.

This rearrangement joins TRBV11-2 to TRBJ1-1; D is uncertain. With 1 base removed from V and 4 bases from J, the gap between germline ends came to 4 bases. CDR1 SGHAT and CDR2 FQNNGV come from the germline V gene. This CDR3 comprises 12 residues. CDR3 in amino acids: CASSLVLTEAFF. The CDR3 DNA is TGTGCCAGCAGCTTAGTACTCACTGAAGCTTTCTTT.

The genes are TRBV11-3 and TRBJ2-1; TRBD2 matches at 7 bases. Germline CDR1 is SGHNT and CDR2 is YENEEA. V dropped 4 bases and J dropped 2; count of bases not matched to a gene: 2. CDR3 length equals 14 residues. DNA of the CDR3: TGTGCCAGCAGCTATAGCGGGCCCTACAATGAGCAGTTCTTC. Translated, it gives CASSYSGPYNEQFF.

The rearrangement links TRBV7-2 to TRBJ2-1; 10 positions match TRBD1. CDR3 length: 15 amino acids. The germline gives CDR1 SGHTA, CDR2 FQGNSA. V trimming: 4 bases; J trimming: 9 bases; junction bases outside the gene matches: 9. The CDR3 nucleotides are TGTGCCAGCAGCTGGGGGACAGGGGCTATTAGTGAGCAGTTCTTC. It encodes CASSWGTGAISEQFF.

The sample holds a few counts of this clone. The DNA for the CDR3 is TGTGCCAGCAGCGAGCGGCCGGTTAGCGGGACGTCCCTTATCGAGCAGTACTTC. Translation gives CASSERPVSGTSLIEQYF. The rearrangement links TRBV7-6 to TRBJ2-7; 8 positions match TRBD2. Germline V gene lookup returns CDR1 SGHVS and CDR2 FNYEAQ. Losses at the gene ends were 5 bases for V and 6 bases for J; bases not matched to a gene: 21. The length of the CDR3 is 18 residues.

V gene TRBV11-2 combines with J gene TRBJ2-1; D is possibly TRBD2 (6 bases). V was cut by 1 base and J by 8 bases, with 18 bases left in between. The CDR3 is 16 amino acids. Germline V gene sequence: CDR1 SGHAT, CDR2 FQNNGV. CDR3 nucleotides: TGTGCCAGCAGCTTAGGAGCCCCCTTGGAGGGTTATGAGCAGTTCTTC. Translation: CASSLGAPLEGYEQFF. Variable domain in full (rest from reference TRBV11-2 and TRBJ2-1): EAGVAQSPRYKIIEKRQSVAFWCNPISGHATLYWYQQILGQGPKLLIQFQNNGVVDDSQLPKDRFSAERLKGVDSTLKIQPAKLEDSAVYLCASSLGAPLEGYEQFFGPGTRLTVL.

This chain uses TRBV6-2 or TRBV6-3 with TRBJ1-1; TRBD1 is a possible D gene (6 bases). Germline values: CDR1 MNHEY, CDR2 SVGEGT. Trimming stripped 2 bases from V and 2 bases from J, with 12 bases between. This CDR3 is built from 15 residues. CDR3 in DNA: TGTGCCAGCAGTTACCCGGGACACTCCAACACTGAAGCTTTCTTT. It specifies CASSYPGHSNTEAFF.

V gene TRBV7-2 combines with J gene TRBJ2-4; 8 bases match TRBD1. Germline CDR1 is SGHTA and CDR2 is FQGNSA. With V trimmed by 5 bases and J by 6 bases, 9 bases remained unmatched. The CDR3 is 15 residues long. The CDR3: CASSLGRGLGNIQYF. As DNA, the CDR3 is TGTGCCAGCAGCCTCGGCAGGGGGCTCGGAAACATTCAGTACTTC.

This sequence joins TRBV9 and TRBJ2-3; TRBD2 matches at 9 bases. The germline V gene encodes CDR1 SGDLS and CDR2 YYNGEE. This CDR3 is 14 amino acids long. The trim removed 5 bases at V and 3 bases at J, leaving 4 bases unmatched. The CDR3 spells CASSISGSTDTQYF. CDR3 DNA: TGTGCCAGCAGTATTAGCGGGAGTACAGATACGCAGTATTTT.

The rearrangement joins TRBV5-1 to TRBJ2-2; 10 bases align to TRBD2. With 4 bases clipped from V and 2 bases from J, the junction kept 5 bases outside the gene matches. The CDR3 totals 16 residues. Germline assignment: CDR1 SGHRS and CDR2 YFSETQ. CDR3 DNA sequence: TGCGCCAGCAGCCGGGCTAGCGGGAGTAACACCGGGGAGCTGTTTTTT. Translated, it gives CASSRASGSNTGELFF.

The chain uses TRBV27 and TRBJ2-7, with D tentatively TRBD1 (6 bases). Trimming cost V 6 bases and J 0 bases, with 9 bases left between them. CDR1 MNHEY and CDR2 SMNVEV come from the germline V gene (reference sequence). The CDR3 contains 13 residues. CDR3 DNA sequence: TGTGCCAGCAGCACAGGGAGCTCCTACGAGCAGTACTTC. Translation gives CASSTGSSYEQYF.

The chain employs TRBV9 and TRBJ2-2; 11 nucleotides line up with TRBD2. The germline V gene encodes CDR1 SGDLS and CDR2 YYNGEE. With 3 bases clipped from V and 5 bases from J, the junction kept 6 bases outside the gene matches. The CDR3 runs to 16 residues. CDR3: CASSARLAGPTGELFF. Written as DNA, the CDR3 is TGTGCCAGCAGCGCCCGACTAGCGGGACCTACCGGGGAGCTGTTTTTT.

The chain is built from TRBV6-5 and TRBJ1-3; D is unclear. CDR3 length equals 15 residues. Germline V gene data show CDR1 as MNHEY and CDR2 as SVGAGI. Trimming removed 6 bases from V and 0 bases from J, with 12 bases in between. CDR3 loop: CASRRTGDSGNTIYF. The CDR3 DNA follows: TGTGCCAGCAGACGGACGGGAGACTCTGGAAACACCATATATTTT.

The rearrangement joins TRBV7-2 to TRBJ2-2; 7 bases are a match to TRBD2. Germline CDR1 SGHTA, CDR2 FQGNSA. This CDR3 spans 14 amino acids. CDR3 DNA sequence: TGTGCAGAGGCGGGAGTTGGTAGGGCCGGGGAGCTGTTTTTT. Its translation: CAEAGVGRAGELFF.

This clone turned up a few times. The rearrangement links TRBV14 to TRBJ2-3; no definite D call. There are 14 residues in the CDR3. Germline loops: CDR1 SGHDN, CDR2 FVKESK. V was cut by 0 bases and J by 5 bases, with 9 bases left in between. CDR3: CASSQDRVVDTQYF. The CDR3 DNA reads TGTGCCAGCAGCCAAGATCGAGTTGTAGATACGCAGTATTTT.

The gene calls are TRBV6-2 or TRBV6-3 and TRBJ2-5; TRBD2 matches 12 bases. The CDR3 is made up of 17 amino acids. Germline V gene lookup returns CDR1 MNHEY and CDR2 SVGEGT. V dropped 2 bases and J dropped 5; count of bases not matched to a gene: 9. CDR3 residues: CASSYRRLAGVMETQYF. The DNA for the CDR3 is TGTGCCAGCAGTTACCGAAGACTAGCGGGAGTGATGGAGACCCAGTACTTC.